This paragraph reports one TCR beta chain. The antigen remains unidentified. Incorporation of UMIs carrying a 6-nucleotide sample barcode was performed by template switching. TCRalpha and TCRbeta cDNA underwent two nested PCRs of around 15 and 9 cycles. Reanalyzing the 5' RACE reads, TCRdb keeps one entry per CDR3 protein, without DNA. This listing includes 160,000 or so distinct CDR3 sequences. The CDR3 has 12 residues. CDR1 and CDR2 from the germline V gene are SNHLY and FYNNEI. The sample is drawn from a study of monozygotic twins with inflammatory bowel disease. Whole-study results and caveats: IBD patients exhibited fewer clonotypes shared with other individuals than healthy twins, particularly with disease activity. No difference was seen in repertoire similarity between concordant and discordant twins, possibly from limited power.

Sample: blood. The source is a human donor with ulcerative colitis or Crohn's disease, or a healthy co-twin of an affected twin (not recorded which). The chain uses TRBV2 and TRBJ2-7; TCRdb's D call of TRBD1 is untestable without DNA. Here the CDR3 reads CARENEGCRGYF.